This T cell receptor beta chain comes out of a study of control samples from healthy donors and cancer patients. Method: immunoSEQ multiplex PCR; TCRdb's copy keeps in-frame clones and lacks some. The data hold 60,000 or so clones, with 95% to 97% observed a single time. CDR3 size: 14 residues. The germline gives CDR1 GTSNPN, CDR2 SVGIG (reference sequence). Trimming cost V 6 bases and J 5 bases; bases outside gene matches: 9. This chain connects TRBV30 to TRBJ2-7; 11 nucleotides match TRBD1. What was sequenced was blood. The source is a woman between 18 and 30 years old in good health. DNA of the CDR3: TGTGCCTGCAAGTTTGGGACAGGGGGGAACGAGCAGTACTTC. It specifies CACKFGTGGNEQYF.